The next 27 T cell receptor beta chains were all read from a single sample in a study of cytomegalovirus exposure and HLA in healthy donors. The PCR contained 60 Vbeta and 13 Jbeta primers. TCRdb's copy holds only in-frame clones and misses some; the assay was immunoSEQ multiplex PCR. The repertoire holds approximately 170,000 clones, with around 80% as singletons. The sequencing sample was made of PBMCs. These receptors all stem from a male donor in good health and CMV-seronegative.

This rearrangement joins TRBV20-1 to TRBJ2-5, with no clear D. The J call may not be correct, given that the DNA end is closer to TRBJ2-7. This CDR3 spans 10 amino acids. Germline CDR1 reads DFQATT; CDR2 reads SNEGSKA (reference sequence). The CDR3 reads CSASRYEQYF. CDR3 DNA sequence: TGCAGTGCTAGTCGTTACGAGCAGTACTTC.

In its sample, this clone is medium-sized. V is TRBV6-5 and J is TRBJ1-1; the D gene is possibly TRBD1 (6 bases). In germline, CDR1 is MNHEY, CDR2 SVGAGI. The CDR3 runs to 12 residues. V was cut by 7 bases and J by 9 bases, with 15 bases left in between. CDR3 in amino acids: CASTEGGGKAFF. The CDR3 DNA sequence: TGTGCCAGCACTGAAGGGGGAGGGAAAGCTTTCTTT.

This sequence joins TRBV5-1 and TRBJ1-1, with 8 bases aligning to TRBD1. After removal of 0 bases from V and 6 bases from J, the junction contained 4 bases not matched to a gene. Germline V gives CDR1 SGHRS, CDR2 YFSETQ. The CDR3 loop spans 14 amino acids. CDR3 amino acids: CASSLAGGYAEAFF. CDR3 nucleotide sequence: TGCGCCAGCAGCTTGGCAGGGGGCTATGCTGAAGCTTTCTTT. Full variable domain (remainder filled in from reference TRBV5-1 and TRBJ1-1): KAGVTQTPRYLIKTRGQQVTLSCSPISGHRSVSWYQQTPGQGLQFLFEYFSETQRNKGNFPGRFSGRQFSNSRSEMNVSTLELGDSALYLCASSLAGGYAEAFFGQGTRLTVV.

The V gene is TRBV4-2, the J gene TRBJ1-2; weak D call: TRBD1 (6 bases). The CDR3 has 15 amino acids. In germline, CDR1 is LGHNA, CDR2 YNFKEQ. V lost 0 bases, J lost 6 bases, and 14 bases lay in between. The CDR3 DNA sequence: TGTGCCAGCAGCCAAGAAATAACAGGGTTAAATGGCTACACCTTC. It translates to CASSQEITGLNGYTF.

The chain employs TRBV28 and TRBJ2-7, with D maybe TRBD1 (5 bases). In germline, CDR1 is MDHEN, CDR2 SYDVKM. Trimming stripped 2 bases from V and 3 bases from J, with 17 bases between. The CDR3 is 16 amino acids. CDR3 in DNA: TGTGCCAGCAGTTTAGCCCGTGGCAGGGAATTCTACGAGCAGTACTTC. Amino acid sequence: CASSLARGREFYEQYF.

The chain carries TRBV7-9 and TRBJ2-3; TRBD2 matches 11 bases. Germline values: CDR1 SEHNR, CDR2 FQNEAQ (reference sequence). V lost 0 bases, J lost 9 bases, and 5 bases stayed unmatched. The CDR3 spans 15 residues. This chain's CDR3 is CASSLALAGERTQYF. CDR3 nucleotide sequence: TGTGCCAGCAGCTTAGCACTAGCGGGAGAAAGGACGCAGTATTTT.

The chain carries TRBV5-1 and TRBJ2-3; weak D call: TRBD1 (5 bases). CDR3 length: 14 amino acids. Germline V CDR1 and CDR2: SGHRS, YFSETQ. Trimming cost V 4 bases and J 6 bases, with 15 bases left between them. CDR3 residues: CASSGWQGRDTQYF. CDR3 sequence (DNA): TGCGCCAGCAGCGGTTGGCAGGGTCGGGATACGCAGTATTTT.

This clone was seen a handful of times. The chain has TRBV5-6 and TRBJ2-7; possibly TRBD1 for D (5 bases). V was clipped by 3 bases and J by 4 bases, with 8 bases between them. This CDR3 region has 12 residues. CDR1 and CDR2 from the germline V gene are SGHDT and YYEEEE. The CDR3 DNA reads TGTGCCAGCAGCTCCAGGGCGTACGAGCAGTACTTC. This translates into CASSSRAYEQYF.

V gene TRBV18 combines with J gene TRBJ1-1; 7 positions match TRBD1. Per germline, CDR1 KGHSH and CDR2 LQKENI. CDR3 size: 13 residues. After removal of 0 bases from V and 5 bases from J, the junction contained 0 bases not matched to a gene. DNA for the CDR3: TGTGCCAGCTCACCACCCAGGGGGACTGAAGCTTTCTTT. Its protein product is CASSPPRGTEAFF.

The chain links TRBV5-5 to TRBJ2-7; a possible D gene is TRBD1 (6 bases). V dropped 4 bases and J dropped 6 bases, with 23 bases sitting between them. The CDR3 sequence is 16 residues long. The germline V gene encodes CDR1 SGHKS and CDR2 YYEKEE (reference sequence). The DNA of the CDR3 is TGTGCCAGCAGCCAACATCCCCCCGCAGGGGCAGGCGAGCAGTACTTC. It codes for CASSQHPPAGAGEQYF.

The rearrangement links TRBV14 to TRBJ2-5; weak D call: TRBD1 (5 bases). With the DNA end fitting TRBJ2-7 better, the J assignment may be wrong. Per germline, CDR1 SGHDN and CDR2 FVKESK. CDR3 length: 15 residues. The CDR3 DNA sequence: TGTGCCAGCAGCCAAGTCGGTAAGGACATCCACGAGCAGTACTTC. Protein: CASSQVGKDIHEQYF.

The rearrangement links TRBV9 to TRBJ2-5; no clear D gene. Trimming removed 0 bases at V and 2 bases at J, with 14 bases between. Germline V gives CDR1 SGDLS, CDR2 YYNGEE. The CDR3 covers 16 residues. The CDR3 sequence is CASSVGPSGKQETQYF. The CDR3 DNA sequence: TGTGCCAGCAGCGTAGGTCCCTCAGGCAAGCAAGAGACCCAGTACTTC.

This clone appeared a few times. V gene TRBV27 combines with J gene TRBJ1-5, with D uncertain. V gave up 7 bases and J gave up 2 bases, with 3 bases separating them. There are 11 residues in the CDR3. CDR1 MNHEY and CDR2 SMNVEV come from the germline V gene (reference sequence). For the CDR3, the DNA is TGTGCCAGCATCGGCAATCAGCCCCAGCATTTT. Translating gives CASIGNQPQHF.

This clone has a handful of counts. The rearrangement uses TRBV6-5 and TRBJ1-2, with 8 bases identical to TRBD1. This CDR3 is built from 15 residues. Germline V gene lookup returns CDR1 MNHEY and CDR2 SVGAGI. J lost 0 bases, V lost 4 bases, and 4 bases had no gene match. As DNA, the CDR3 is TGTGCCAGCAGTTTCGGACAGGGCGCTAACTATGGCTACACCTTC. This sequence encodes CASSFGQGANYGYTF.

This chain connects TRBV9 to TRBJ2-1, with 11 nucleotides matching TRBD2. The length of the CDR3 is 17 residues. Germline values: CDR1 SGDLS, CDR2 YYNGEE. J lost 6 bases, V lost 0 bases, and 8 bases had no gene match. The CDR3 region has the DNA TGTGCCAGCAGCGTAGATCCACTAGCGGGGGCTCTCAATGAGCAGTTCTTC. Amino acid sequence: CASSVDPLAGALNEQFF.

This CDR3 reads CASSLGGSDTQYF. CDR3 coding DNA: TGCGCCAGCAGCTTGGGGGGCTCAGATACGCAGTATTTT. V usage is TRBV5-1 and J usage is TRBJ2-3, with a possible D match to TRBD1 (5 bases). CDR3 size: 13 residues. Per germline, CDR1 SGHRS and CDR2 YFSETQ. Trimming removed 0 bases from V and 4 bases from J, with 6 bases in between.

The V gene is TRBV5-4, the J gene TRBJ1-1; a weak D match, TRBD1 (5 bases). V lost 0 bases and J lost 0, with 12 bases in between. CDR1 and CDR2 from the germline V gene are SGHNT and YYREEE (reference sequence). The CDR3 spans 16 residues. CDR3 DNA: TGTGCCAGCAGCTTGGGGGGGGGAGAGGTGAACACTGAAGCTTTCTTT. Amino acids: CASSLGGGEVNTEAFF.

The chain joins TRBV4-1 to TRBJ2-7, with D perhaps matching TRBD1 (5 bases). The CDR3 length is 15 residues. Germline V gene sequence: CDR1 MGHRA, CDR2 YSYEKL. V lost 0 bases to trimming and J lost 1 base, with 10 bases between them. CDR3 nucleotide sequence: TGCGCCAGCAGCCAAGATCTAGGGGATTCCTACGAGCAGTACTTC. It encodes CASSQDLGDSYEQYF.

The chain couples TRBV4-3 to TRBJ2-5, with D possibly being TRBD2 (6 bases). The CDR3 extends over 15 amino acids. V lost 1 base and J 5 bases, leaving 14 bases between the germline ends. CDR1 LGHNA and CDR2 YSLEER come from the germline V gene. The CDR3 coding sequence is TGCGCCAGCAGCCAAGTATCGGGGGTTGGGGAGACCCAGTACTTC. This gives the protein CASSQVSGVGETQYF.

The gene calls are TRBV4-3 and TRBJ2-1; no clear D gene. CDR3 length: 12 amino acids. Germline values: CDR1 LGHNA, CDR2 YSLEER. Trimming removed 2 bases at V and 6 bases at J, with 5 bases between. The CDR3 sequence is CASSQLSNEQFF. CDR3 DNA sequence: TGCGCCAGCAGCCAACTGAGCAATGAGCAGTTCTTC.

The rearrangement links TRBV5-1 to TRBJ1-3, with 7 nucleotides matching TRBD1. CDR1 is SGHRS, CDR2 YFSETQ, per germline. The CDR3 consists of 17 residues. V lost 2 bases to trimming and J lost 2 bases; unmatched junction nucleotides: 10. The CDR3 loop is CASSLMTGTKTGNTIYF. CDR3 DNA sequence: TGCGCCAGCAGCTTAATGACAGGGACGAAGACTGGAAACACCATATATTTT.

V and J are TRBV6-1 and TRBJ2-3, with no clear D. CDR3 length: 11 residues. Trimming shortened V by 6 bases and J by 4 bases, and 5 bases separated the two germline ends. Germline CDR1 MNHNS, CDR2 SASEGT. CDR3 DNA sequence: TGTGCCAGCAGGGCCCCAGATACGCAGTATTTT. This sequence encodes CASRAPDTQYF.

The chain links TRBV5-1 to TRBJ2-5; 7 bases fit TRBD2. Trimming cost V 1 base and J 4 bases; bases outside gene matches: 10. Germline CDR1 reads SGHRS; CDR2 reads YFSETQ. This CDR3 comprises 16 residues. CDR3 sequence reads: CASSLWGRAAGETQYF. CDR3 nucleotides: TGCGCCAGCAGCTTGTGGGGGAGGGCCGCGGGAGAGACCCAGTACTTC.

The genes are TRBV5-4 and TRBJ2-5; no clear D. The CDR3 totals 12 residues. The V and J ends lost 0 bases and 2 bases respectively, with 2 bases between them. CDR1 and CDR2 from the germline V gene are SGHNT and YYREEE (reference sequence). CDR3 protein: CASSLAQETQYF. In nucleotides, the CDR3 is TGTGCCAGCAGCTTGGCTCAAGAGACCCAGTACTTC.

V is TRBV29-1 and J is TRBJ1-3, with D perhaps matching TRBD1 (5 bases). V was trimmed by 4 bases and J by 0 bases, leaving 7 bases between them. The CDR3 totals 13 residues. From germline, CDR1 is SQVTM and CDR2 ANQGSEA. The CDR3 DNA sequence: TGCAGCGTTGTGGGGGGCTCTGGAAACACCATATATTTT. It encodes CSVVGGSGNTIYF.

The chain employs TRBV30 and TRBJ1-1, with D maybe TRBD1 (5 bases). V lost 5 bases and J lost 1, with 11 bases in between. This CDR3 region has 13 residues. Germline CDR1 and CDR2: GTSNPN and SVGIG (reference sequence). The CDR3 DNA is TGTGCCTGGGGCCGGGACTCGAACACTGAAGCTTTCTTT. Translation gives CAWGRDSNTEAFF.

DNA for the CDR3: TGTGCCAGCAGTTACTCGCGGGGGCTCAGGAACACTGAAGCTTTCTTT. This codes for CASSYSRGLRNTEAFF. The genes are TRBV6-5 and TRBJ1-1, with D possibly matching TRBD1 (6 bases). The CDR3 runs to 16 residues. Between the trimmed V and J ends, which lost 0 bases and 1 base, there was a span of 12 bases. Germline CDR1 is MNHEY and CDR2 is SVGAGI.